This T cell receptor beta chain was retrieved from a study of T cell repertoires in cytomegalovirus infection. Study details: Epitope selection comprised recently identified HLA-C-restricted CMV epitopes and well-studied HLA-B-restricted CMV epitopes. Through public TCR beta signatures, both CMV infection and matching HLA type were indicated.

The V and J ends lost 6 bases and 1 base, in that order; junction bases with no gene match: 18. The CDR3 covers 19 residues. CDR1 and CDR2 (germline): MNHEY, SVGAGI. Turning to this clonotype: Its antigen is not known.

Findings of the study overall: In two of eight donors, the top clonotype was HLA-C-restricted CMV-specific. Based on cumulative public TCR beta family frequency, carriers of CMV plus the relevant HLA were identified.

TCRdb fed the reads into MiXCR, producing one record per CDR3 protein. The table shows 800,000 to 950,000 distinct CDR3 sequences, with 32% occurring only once. This specimen was cultured CD8+ T cells from PBMCs, taken from culture after CMV antigen stimulation. The origin of this receptor is a human donor in good health (CMV status not recorded). Some clones in this sample may be carry-over from other donors' samples. The V gene is TRBV6-5, the J gene TRBJ2-5; TRBD1 agrees at 9 bases. Here the CDR3 DNA reads TGTGCCAGCAGCCCCCTAGGCGATACAGGGGGCCATCCCCAAGAGACCCAGTACTTC. Translation: CASSPLGDTGGHPQETQYF.